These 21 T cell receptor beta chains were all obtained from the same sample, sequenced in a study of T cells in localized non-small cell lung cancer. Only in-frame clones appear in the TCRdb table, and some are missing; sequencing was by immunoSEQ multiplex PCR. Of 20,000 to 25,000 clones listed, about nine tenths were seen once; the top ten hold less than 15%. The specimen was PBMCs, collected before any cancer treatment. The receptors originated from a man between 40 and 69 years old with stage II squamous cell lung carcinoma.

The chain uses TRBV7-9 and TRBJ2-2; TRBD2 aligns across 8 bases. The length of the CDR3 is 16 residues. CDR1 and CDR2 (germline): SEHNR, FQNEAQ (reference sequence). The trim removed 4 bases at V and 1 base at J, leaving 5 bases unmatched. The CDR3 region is CASSSTLAVNTGELFF. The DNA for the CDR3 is TGTGCCAGCAGCTCCACACTAGCGGTGAACACCGGGGAGCTGTTTTTT.

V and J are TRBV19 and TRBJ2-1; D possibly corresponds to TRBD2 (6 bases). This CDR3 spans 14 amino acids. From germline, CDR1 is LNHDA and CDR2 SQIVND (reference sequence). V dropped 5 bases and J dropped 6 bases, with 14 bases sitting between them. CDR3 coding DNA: TGTGCCAGTAGTTTGGTAGCGGATCGCAATGAGCAGTTCTTC. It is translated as CASSLVADRNEQFF.

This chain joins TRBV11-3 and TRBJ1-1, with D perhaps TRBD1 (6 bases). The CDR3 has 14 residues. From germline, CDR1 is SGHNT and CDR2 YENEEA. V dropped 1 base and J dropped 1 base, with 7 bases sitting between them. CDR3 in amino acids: CASSLGTENTEAFF. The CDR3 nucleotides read TGTGCCAGCAGCTTAGGGACAGAGAACACTGAAGCTTTCTTT. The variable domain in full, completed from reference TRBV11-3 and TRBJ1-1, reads EAGVVQSPRYKIIEKKQPVAFWCNPISGHNTLYWYLQNLGQGPELLIRYENEEAVDDSQLPKDRFSAERLKGVDSTLKIQPAELGDSAVYLCASSLGTENTEAFFGQGTRLTVV.

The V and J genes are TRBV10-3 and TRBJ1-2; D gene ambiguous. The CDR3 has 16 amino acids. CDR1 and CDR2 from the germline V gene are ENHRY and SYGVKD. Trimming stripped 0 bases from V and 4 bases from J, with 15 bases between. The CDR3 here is CAISESNDPGGYGYTF. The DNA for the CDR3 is TGTGCCATCAGTGAGTCCAATGACCCGGGAGGCTATGGCTACACCTTC.

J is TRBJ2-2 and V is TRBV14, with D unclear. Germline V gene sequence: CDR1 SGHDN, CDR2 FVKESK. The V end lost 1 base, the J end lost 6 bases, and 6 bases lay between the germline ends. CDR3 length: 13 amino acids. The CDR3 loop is CASSQALAGELFF. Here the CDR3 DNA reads TGTGCCAGCAGCCAAGCATTAGCCGGGGAGCTGTTTTTT.

The CDR3 bases are TGTGCCAGCAGCGTAGGTTTCGCAAAATACAATGAGCAGTTCTTC. This sequence encodes CASSVGFAKYNEQFF. The rearrangement joins TRBV9 to TRBJ2-1, with D hard to call. The V and J ends lost 0 bases and 4 bases respectively, with 11 bases between them. Per germline, CDR1 SGDLS and CDR2 YYNGEE. This CDR3 region has 15 residues. The full variable domain, with the rest looked up from reference TRBV9 and TRBJ2-1, is DSGVTQTPKHLITATGQRVTLRCSPRSGDLSVYWYQQSLDQGLQFLIQYYNGEERAKGNILERFSAQQFPDLHSELNLSSLELGDSALYFCASSVGFAKYNEQFFGPGTRLTVL.

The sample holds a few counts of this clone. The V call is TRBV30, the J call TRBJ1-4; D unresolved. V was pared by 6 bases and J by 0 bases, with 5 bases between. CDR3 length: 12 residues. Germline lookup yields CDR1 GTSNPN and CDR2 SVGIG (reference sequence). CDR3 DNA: TGTGCCTGCCGGACAACTAATGAAAAACTGTTTTTT. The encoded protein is CACRTTNEKLFF. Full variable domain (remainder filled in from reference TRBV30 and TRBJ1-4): SQTIHQWPATLVQPVGSPLSLECTVEGTSNPNLYWYRQAAGRGLQLLFYSVGIGQISSEVPQNLSASRPQDRQFILSSKKLLLSDSGFYLCACRTTNEKLFFGSGTQLSVL.

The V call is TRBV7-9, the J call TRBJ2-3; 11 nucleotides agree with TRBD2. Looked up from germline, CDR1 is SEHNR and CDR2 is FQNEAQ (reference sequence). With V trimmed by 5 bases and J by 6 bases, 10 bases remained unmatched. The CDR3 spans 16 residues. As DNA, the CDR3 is TGTGCCAGCAGCCCCGGACTAGCGGGTTCGAGGGATACGCAGTATTTT. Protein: CASSPGLAGSRDTQYF.

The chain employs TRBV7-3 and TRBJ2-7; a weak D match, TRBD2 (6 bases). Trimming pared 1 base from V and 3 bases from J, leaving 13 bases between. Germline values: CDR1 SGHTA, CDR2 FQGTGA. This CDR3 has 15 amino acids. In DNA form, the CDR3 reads TGTGCCAGCAGCTTAAGTAATAGCGGAAACTACGAGCAGTACTTC. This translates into CASSLSNSGNYEQYF.

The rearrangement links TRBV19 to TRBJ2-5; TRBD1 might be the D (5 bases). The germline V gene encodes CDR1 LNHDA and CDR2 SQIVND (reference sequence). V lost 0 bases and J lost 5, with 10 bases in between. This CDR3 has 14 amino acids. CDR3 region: CASSIDSGRETQYF. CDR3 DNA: TGTGCCAGTAGTATAGATTCAGGGCGGGAGACCCAGTACTTC.

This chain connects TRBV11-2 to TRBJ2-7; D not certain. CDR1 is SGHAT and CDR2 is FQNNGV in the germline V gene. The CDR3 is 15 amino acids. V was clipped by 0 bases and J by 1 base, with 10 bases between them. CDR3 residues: CASSLDLPRSYEQYF. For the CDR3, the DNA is TGTGCCAGCAGCTTAGATCTCCCCCGGTCCTACGAGCAGTACTTC.

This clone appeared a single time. CDR3 in DNA: TGTGCCAGCAGCCAAGACTCGAGGGCTTCTTCCTACGAGCAGTACTTC. It translates to CASSQDSRASSYEQYF. The chain uses TRBV4-2 and TRBJ2-7; D perhaps matches TRBD2 (5 bases). The CDR3 runs 16 residues. The germline CDR1 and CDR2 sequences are LGHNA and YNFKEQ. The V end lost 0 bases, the J end lost 1 base, and 13 bases lay between the germline ends.

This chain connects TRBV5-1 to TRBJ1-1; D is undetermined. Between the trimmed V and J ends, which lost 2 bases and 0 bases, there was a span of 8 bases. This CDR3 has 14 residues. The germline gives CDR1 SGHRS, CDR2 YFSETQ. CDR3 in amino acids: CASSFQDLNTEAFF. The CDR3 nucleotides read TGCGCCAGCAGCTTTCAGGATTTGAACACTGAAGCTTTCTTT.

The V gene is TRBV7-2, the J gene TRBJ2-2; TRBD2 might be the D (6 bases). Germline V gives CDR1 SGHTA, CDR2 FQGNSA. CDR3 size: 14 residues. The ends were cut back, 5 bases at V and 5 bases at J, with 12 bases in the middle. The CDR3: CASSAGRGTGELFF. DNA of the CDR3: TGTGCCAGCAGCGCCGGACGGGGGACCGGGGAGCTGTTTTTT.

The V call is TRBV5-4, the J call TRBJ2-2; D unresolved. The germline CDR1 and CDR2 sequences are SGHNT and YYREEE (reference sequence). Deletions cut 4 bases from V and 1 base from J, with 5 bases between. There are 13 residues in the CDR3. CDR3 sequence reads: CASSPGNTGELFF. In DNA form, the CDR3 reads TGTGCCAGCAGCCCGGGGAACACCGGGGAGCTGTTTTTT.

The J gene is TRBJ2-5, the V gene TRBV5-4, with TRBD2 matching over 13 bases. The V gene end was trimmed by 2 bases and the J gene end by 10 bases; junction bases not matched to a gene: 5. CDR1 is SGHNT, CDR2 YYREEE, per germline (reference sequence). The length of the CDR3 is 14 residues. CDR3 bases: TGTGCCAGCAGCTTACTAGCGGGAGGGGGTGGCCAGTACTTC. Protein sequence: CASSLLAGGGGQYF.

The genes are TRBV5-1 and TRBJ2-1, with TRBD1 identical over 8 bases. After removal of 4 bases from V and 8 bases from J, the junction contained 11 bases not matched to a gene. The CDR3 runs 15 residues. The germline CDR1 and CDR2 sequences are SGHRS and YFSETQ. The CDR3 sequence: CASSPGQGKGDEQFF. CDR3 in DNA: TGCGCCAGCAGCCCCGGACAGGGTAAGGGCGATGAGCAGTTCTTC. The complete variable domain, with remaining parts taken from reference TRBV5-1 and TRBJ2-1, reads KAGVTQTPRYLIKTRGQQVTLSCSPISGHRSVSWYQQTPGQGLQFLFEYFSETQRNKGNFPGRFSGRQFSNSRSEMNVSTLELGDSALYLCASSPGQGKGDEQFFGPGTRLTVL.

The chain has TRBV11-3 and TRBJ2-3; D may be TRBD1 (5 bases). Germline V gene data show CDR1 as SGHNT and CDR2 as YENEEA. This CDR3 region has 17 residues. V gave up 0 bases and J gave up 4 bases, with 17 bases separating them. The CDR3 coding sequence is TGTGCCAGCAGCTTAGATCCGTCCAACGAAGGGGCAGATACGCAGTATTTT. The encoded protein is CASSLDPSNEGADTQYF.

The DNA of the CDR3 is TGTGCCAGCTCACCACCGTGGAGGACAGATACGCAGTATTTT. This gives the protein CASSPPWRTDTQYF. The chain couples TRBV18 to TRBJ2-3; a weak D match, TRBD2 (5 bases). The germline gives CDR1 KGHSH, CDR2 LQKENI. CDR3 length equals 14 residues. Trimming removed 0 bases at V and 3 bases at J, with 7 bases between. Full variable domain (missing parts from reference TRBV18 and TRBJ2-3): NAGVMQNPRHLVRRRGQEARLRCSPMKGHSHVYWYRQLPEEGLKFMVYLQKENIIDESGMPKERFSAEFPKEGPSILRIQQVVRGDSAAYFCASSPPWRTDTQYFGPGTRLTVL.

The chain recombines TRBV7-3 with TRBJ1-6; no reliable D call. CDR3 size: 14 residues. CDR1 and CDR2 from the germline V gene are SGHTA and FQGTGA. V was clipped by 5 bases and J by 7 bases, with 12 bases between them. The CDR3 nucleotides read TGTGCCAGCAGCGAGTACTTTGGGAATTCACCCCTCCACTTT. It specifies CASSEYFGNSPLHF.

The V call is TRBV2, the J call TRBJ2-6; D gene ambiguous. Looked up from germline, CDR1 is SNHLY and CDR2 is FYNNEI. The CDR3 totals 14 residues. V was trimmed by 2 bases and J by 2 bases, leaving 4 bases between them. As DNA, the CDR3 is TGTGCCAGCAGTGAAAAGACTGGGGCCAACGTCCTGACTTTC. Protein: CASSEKTGANVLTF.